Shown below are 24 T cell receptor beta chains from a single sample sequenced in a study of blood T cell repertoires in COVID-19. Here immunoSEQ multiplex PCR was the method, and the copy in TCRdb shows in-frame clones only, minus some. The sample has about 160,000 clones; around 85% are singletons. Sequencing was performed on peripheral blood. The source of these receptors is a man at least 80 years old with COVID-19, enrolled during active disease.

This clone has only one observation. A read error may account for a junction end that differs from germline. This sequence joins TRBV7-9 and TRBJ1-2, with 8 bases identical to TRBD1. The germline V gene encodes CDR1 SEHNR and CDR2 FQNEAQ (reference sequence). There are 10 residues in the CDR3. The CDR3 coding sequence is TGTGCCAGCAGGGACAGGGATCCCGACTTC. Protein product: CASRDRDPDF. The whole variable domain, filled in from reference TRBV7-9 and TRBJ1-2, reads DTGVSQNPRHKITKRGQNVTFRCDPISEHNRLYWYRQTLGQGPEFLTYFQNEAQLEKSRLLSDRFSAERPKGSFSTLEIQRTEQGDSAMYLCASRDRDPDFGSGTRLTVV.

The chain recombines TRBV7-7 with TRBJ2-7; 7 bases map to TRBD1. Per the germline V gene, CDR1 is SSHAT and CDR2 is FNYEAQ (reference sequence). This CDR3 is 11 amino acids long. Unmatched junction bases numbered 1, after V lost 5 bases and J lost 6 bases. CDR3 DNA: TGTGCCAGCAGCGCAGGGGGCGAGCAGTACTTC. Amino acids: CASSAGGEQYF.

This chain links TRBV10-3 with TRBJ1-2; 12 nucleotides match TRBD1. After removal of 2 bases from V and 7 bases from J, the junction contained 5 bases not matched to a gene. Looked up from germline, CDR1 is ENHRY and CDR2 is SYGVKD. The CDR3 covers 15 residues. For the CDR3, the DNA is TGTGCCATCAGTGAGGGGACAGGGGGCCTACCTGGCTACACCTTC. Translating gives CAISEGTGGLPGYTF.

The chain recombines TRBV19 with TRBJ2-7; TRBD1 might be the D (5 bases). V was clipped by 7 bases and J by 6 bases, with 19 bases between them. Germline V gene data show CDR1 as LNHDA and CDR2 as SQIVND (reference sequence). The CDR3 spans 14 residues. Here the CDR3 reads CASKGSRDAAEQYF. The CDR3 nucleotides read TGTGCCAGTAAAGGGTCCAGGGATGCGGCCGAGCAGTACTTC.

This chain connects TRBV7-2 to TRBJ1-1; TRBD1 matches 10 bases. From germline, CDR1 is SGHTA and CDR2 FQGNSA. Unmatched junction bases numbered 17, after V lost 6 bases and J lost 4 bases. This CDR3 region has 18 residues. In nucleotides, the CDR3 is TGTGCCAGCAGACTAGAGGGGGACAGGGGAGGAAGTGGCACTGAAGCTTTCTTT. It translates to CASRLEGDRGGSGTEAFF.

The chain links TRBV28 to TRBJ2-5, with a weak D call TRBD1 (6 bases). Per germline, CDR1 MDHEN and CDR2 SYDVKM. The V end lost 8 bases, the J end lost 2 bases, and 18 bases lay between the germline ends. This CDR3 comprises 15 residues. CDR3 amino acids: CASAMTGGRQETQYF. The CDR3 DNA reads TGTGCCAGCGCAATGACAGGTGGGCGGCAAGAGACCCAGTACTTC.

This rearrangement joins TRBV11-2 to TRBJ1-5; 9 bases are a match to TRBD1. From germline, CDR1 is SGHAT and CDR2 FQNNGV. CDR3 size: 13 residues. V lost 6 bases, J lost 5 bases, and 2 bases stayed unmatched. This chain's CDR3 is CASRRTGDQPQHF. CDR3 bases: TGTGCCAGCAGACGGACAGGGGATCAGCCCCAGCATTTT.

This chain uses TRBV10-3 with TRBJ1-4; D is unclear. Germline CDR1 is ENHRY and CDR2 is SYGVKD. V was trimmed by 6 bases and J by 8 bases, leaving 16 bases between them. The CDR3 extends over 14 amino acids. The CDR3 bases are TGTGCCATCAGACGGACGGTACTAGAGGAAAAACTGTTTTTT. It is translated as CAIRRTVLEEKLFF.

This chain connects TRBV5-1 to TRBJ1-6, with D tentatively TRBD1 (6 bases). The CDR3 runs to 15 residues. V lost 0 bases, J lost 7 bases, and 11 bases lay in between. Germline CDR1 SGHRS, CDR2 YFSETQ. CDR3 loop: CASSLAGGENSPLHF. Written as DNA, the CDR3 is TGCGCCAGCAGCTTGGCTGGGGGCGAAAATTCACCCCTCCACTTT.

The genes are TRBV6-5 and TRBJ1-1; D might be TRBD1 (6 bases). CDR3 length: 14 residues. Trimming took off 5 bases at V and 3 bases at J, with 13 bases between the two ends. Germline V lookup: CDR1 MNHEY, CDR2 SVGAGI. The CDR3 loop is CASSRGTYDTEAFF. CDR3 sequence (DNA): TGTGCCAGCAGTCGAGGGACATACGACACTGAAGCTTTCTTT.

The chain uses TRBV6-5 and TRBJ1-1, with D tentatively TRBD1 (6 bases). Germline CDR1 and CDR2: MNHEY and SVGAGI. The CDR3 is made up of 13 amino acids. V lost 6 bases, J lost 5 bases, and 13 bases lay in between. The CDR3 DNA reads TGTGCCAGCAGGATAACAGGGCGGACTGAAGCTTTCTTT. Its translation is CASRITGRTEAFF.

J is TRBJ1-4 and V is TRBV6-5, with TRBD1 as a possible D gene (5 bases). Germline assignment: CDR1 MNHEY and CDR2 SVGAGI. This CDR3 spans 14 amino acids. Trimming removed 6 bases from V and 8 bases from J, with 16 bases in between. Here the CDR3 reads CASSRRGSQEKLFF. The CDR3 DNA is TGTGCCAGCAGCCGCCGGGGGTCTCAAGAAAAACTGTTTTTT.

This clone was seen only once. The chain joins TRBV7-2 to TRBJ2-6; D is unresolved. The CDR3 contains 15 residues. Looked up from germline, CDR1 is SGHTA and CDR2 is FQGNSA. V was shortened by 1 base and J by 0 bases, with 4 bases between the two germline ends. CDR3 sequence (DNA): TGTGCCAGCAGCTTAGACTTCTCTGGGGCCAACGTCCTGACTTTC. It codes for CASSLDFSGANVLTF. The full variable domain, its missing parts supplied by reference TRBV7-2 and TRBJ2-6, is GAGVSQSPSNKVTEKGKDVELRCDPISGHTALYWYRQSLGQGLEFLIYFQGNSAPDKSGLPSDRFSAERTGGSVSTLTIQRTQQEDSAVYLCASSLDFSGANVLTFGAGSRLTVL.

This clone appeared a few times. The rearrangement uses TRBV25-1 and TRBJ2-5; 7 bases are a match to TRBD1. The CDR3 contains 14 residues. CDR1 and CDR2 from the germline V gene are MGHDK and SYGVNS. V shed 6 bases, J shed 4 bases, and the junction held 8 bases outside the gene matches. DNA for the CDR3: TGTGCCAGCAGCACCCTGACAGGGAGAGAGACCCAGTACTTC. Translation gives CASSTLTGRETQYF.

The chain uses TRBV19 and TRBJ2-3; a possible D gene is TRBD2 (6 bases). The CDR3 runs 16 residues. V lost 7 bases and J lost 0, with 17 bases in between. Germline values: CDR1 LNHDA, CDR2 SQIVND (reference sequence). The chain's CDR3 is CASNDRGSTSTDTQYF. The CDR3 coding sequence is TGTGCCAGTAACGACCGGGGGAGTACTAGCACAGATACGCAGTATTTT.

V gene TRBV3-1 (or the pseudogene TRBV3-2) combines with J gene TRBJ2-5; D possibly corresponds to TRBD2 (7 bases). The CDR3 spans 14 residues. V lost 7 bases, J lost 3 bases, and 15 bases lay in between. From germline, CDR1 is LGHDT and CDR2 YNNKEL (reference sequence). CDR3 amino acids: CASKGGTGEETQYF. The CDR3 DNA follows: TGTGCCAGCAAGGGGGGGACTGGTGAAGAGACCCAGTACTTC.

This clone was detected once. The V gene is TRBV3-1 (or the pseudogene TRBV3-2), the J gene TRBJ2-5; D is perhaps TRBD1 (6 bases). Per germline, CDR1 LGHDT and CDR2 YNNKEL (reference sequence). The CDR3 is made up of 14 amino acids. The V end was cut by 4 bases, the J end by 1 base, with 10 bases between. As DNA, the CDR3 is TGTGCCAGCAGCCTTCGGACAGTCCAAGAGACCCAGTACTTC. Translation gives CASSLRTVQETQYF.

This chain connects TRBV9 to TRBJ2-7; 8 nucleotides agree with TRBD2. Germline assignment: CDR1 SGDLS and CDR2 YYNGEE. Trimming removed 0 bases from V and 3 bases from J; junction bases left unmatched: 5. The CDR3 has 15 amino acids. CDR3 region: CASSVDLRGDYEQYF. CDR3 DNA sequence: TGTGCCAGCAGCGTAGACCTGCGGGGGGACTACGAGCAGTACTTC.

The J gene is TRBJ1-1, the V gene TRBV19; D possibly corresponds to TRBD1 (6 bases). Looked up from germline, CDR1 is LNHDA and CDR2 is SQIVND (reference sequence). The CDR3 extends over 16 amino acids. Between the trimmed V and J ends, which lost 7 bases and 4 bases, there was a span of 22 bases. In nucleotides, the CDR3 is TGTGCCAGTACCAGTCCCCCCCGACAGGCAAGCACTGAAGCTTTCTTT. Protein: CASTSPPRQASTEAFF.

J is TRBJ1-2 and V is TRBV6-5, with 8 bases aligning to TRBD1. CDR1 is MNHEY and CDR2 is SVGAGI in the germline V gene. This CDR3 spans 14 amino acids. The V gene end was trimmed by 5 bases and the J gene end by 0 bases; junction bases not matched to a gene: 2. In DNA, the CDR3 is TGTGCCAGCAGTATGACAGGGGCTAACTATGGCTACACCTTC. It is translated as CASSMTGANYGYTF.

The V and J genes are TRBV6-5 and TRBJ2-1; D is unresolved. The germline V gene encodes CDR1 MNHEY and CDR2 SVGAGI. The V gene lost 7 bases and the J gene lost 12 bases, with 16 bases spanning the gap. The CDR3 is 12 amino acids. CDR3 protein: CASIGLRIGQFF. DNA for the CDR3: TGTGCCAGCATCGGGTTGAGAATTGGGCAGTTCTTC.

The CDR3 sequence is CAISRQGLDIQYF. CDR3 DNA: TGTGCCATCAGTCGACAGGGGTTGGACATTCAGTACTTC. The chain joins TRBV10-3 to TRBJ2-4, with TRBD1 identical over 8 bases. V gave up 5 bases and J gave up 8 bases; unmatched junction bases: 5. The CDR3 totals 13 residues. Germline-derived CDR1 and CDR2 are ENHRY and SYGVKD.

The chain has TRBV10-3 and TRBJ1-2; TRBD1 agrees at 8 bases. Losses at the gene ends were 5 bases for V and 8 bases for J; bases not matched to a gene: 10. This CDR3 is 14 amino acids long. Germline CDR1 ENHRY, CDR2 SYGVKD. CDR3 sequence reads: CAISSMPDRGGYTF. The DNA of the CDR3 is TGTGCCATCAGTTCCATGCCCGACAGGGGAGGCTACACCTTC.

The J gene is TRBJ1-2, the V gene TRBV2, with TRBD1 identical over 10 bases. With 8 bases clipped from V and 2 bases from J, the junction kept 2 bases outside the gene matches. This CDR3 comprises 13 residues. Germline V gene lookup returns CDR1 SNHLY and CDR2 FYNNEI. This CDR3 reads CASDRGLNYGYTF. The CDR3 DNA reads as TGTGCCAGCGACAGGGGGCTCAACTATGGCTACACCTTC.